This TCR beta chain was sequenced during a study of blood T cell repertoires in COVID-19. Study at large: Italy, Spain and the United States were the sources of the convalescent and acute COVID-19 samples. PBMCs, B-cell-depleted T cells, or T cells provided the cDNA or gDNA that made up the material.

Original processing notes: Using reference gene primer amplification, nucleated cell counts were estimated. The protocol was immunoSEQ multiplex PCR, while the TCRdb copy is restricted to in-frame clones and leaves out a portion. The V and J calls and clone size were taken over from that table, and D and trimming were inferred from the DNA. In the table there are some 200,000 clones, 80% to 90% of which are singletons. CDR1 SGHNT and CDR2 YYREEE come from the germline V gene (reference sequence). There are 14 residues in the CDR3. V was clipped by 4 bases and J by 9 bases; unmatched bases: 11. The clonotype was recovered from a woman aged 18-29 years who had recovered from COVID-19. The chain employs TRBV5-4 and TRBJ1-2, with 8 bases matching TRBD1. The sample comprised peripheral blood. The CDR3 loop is CASSPGTGRESYTF. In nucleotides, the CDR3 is TGTGCCAGCAGCCCGGGGACAGGCCGGGAGAGCTACACCTTC.